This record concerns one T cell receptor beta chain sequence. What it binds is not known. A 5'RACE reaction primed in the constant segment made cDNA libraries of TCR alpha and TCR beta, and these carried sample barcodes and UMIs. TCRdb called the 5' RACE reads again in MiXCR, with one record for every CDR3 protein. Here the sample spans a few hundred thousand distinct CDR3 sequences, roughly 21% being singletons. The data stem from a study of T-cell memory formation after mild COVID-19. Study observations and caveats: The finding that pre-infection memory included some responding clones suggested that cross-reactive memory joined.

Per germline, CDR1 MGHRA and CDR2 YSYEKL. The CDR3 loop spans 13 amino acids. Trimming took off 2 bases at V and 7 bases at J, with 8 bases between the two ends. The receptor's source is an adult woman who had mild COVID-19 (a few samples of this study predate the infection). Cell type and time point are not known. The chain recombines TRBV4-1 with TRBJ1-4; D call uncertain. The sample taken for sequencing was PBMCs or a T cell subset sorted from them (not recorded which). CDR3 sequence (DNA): TGCGCCAGCAGCCAAACTTTGGGTGAAAAACTGTTTTTT. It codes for CASSQTLGEKLFF.